This entry concerns a single TCR beta chain. Antigen: not known. The record originates from a study of shared clonotypes between healthy human individuals. Study results and limitations: Few donors limited the genetic and exposure-history diversity represented. Rarefaction analysis demonstrated incomplete sorted-subset sequencing notwithstanding large depth.

Using immunoSEQ multiplex PCR, the repertoire was profiled, and TCRdb retains in-frame clones only, with some absent. This sample has about 610,000 clones, with more than 95% found just once. Germline V CDR1 and CDR2: MNHNY, SVGAGI (reference sequence). Trimming cost V 2 bases and J 1 base, with 14 bases left between them. The CDR3 is 16 amino acids. Sequencing input: naive CD4+ T cells sorted from blood. Subset indicated: CD45RA+ positively selected. This sequence originates from a woman in her twenties or thirties in good health. V usage is TRBV6-6 and J usage is TRBJ1-1; the D gene is possibly TRBD1 (5 bases). The CDR3 loop reads CASSYARTRSNTEAFF. The CDR3 DNA reads as TGTGCCAGCAGTTACGCCCGGACACGATCGAACACTGAAGCTTTCTTT.